This T cell receptor (beta chain) stems from a study of cytomegalovirus exposure and HLA in healthy donors. About this clone: The antigen is undetermined.

Vbeta (60) and Jbeta (13) primers were used in the PCR. Clones were read by immunoSEQ multiplex PCR, and TCRdb kept only the in-frame ones, dropping some. The sample shows approximately 92,000 clones, under 85% of them seen only once. Study findings and constraints: In presence/absence analyses, roughly uniform sequencing depth across donors was assumed. About 90% or about 30% of the time was how often most TCR beta V segments were productive, according to an earlier analysis.

The CDR3 spans 17 residues. The V gene's germline CDR1 is SGHNT and CDR2 YYREEE (reference sequence). V was pared by 4 bases and J by 2 bases, with 7 bases of the junction left unmatched. The TCR comes from a man aged 50-60 years in good health and CMV-seropositive. The chain uses TRBV5-4 and TRBJ2-3; 13 bases are a match to TRBD2. The sequenced sample consisted of PBMCs. The CDR3 reads CASSTLTSGGLTDTQYF. In DNA form, the CDR3 reads TGTGCCAGCAGCACCCTGACTAGCGGGGGGCTCACAGATACGCAGTATTTT.